Listed below are T cell receptor beta chains from one sample, sequenced in a study of identical twins. From the 5' RACE reads, TCRdb called clonotypes with MiXCR, one entry per CDR3 protein. Of 1.5 million to 2 million distinct CDR3 sequences in the sample, around 33% were seen once. Material: cord blood. The receptors derive from a newborn girl in good health. The CDR3 runs from the conserved cysteine through the conserved F or W. Each record gives: V gene, CDR3 protein.

v_gene: TRBV7-9
CDR3aa: CASILAESTDTQYF

v_gene: TRBV5-1
CDR3aa: CASSFRESKTDTQYF

v_gene: TRBV2
CDR3aa: CASRDLGYQETQYF

v_gene: TRBV5-5
CDR3aa: CASSFWVGLAGINEQFF

v_gene: TRBV9
CDR3aa: CASSVDSGEYEQYF

v_gene: TRBV4-2
CDR3aa: CASSPRPQPHYGYTF

v_gene: TRBV5-1
CDR3aa: CASSLGGKLVKEQYF

v_gene: TRBV2
CDR3aa: CASLPTNYEQYF

v_gene: TRBV12-3/TRBV12-4
CDR3aa: CASTSTGGYNEQFF

v_gene: TRBV2
CDR3aa: CASREPGLAGGEQFF

v_gene: TRBV7-2
CDR3aa: CASRLAGAYNEQYF

v_gene: TRBV7-8
CDR3aa: CASSVDGYNEQFF

v_gene: TRBV12-3/TRBV12-4
CDR3aa: CASSGDYSNQPQHF

v_gene: TRBV10-3
CDR3aa: CAISVRDRAPGVSNYGYTF

v_gene: TRBV6-5
CDR3aa: CASKKGKNSPPHF

v_gene: TRBV20-1
CDR3aa: CSASLAGGAYNEQFF

v_gene: TRBV9
CDR3aa: CASSSSMEQYF

v_gene: TRBV20-1
CDR3aa: CSAMIAGGNEQYF

v_gene: TRBV20-1
CDR3aa: CSASGGTFYNEQFF

v_gene: TRBV18
CDR3aa: CASSSGGTLTGHEQFF

v_gene: TRBV6-5
CDR3aa: CASRKTLAGAYEQFF

v_gene: TRBV7-9
CDR3aa: CASSLRQRGNEQFF

v_gene: TRBV7-2
CDR3aa: CASSLYPSGGFYEQYF

v_gene: TRBV9
CDR3aa: CASTLGGSSYNEQFF

v_gene: TRBV29-1
CDR3aa: CSVSGTSADTQYF

v_gene: TRBV27
CDR3aa: CASSSWVGTDTQYF

v_gene: TRBV7-2
CDR3aa: CASSSAGGYSTDTQYF

v_gene: TRBV24-1
CDR3aa: CATSDLLGTQYF

v_gene: TRBV20-1
CDR3aa: CSATSGQDYGYTF

v_gene: TRBV4-1
CDR3aa: CASSQASLGVDGYTF

v_gene: TRBV27
CDR3aa: CASSLGDSTDTRYF

v_gene: TRBV20-1
CDR3aa: CSATGASSFYEQYF

v_gene: TRBV5-1
CDR3aa: CASSLGTTLTPNEQYF

v_gene: TRBV11-2
CDR3aa: CASSPEGGIYNEQYF

v_gene: TRBV20-1
CDR3aa: CSARRPSGRADTQYF

v_gene: TRBV2
CDR3aa: CASSEAFQETQFF

v_gene: TRBV5-1
CDR3aa: CASSWDLNTQYF

v_gene: TRBV5-1
CDR3aa: CASSLEGLGYEQYF

v_gene: TRBV6-1
CDR3aa: CASSEIFGQGYGYTF

v_gene: TRBV5-1
CDR3aa: CASSLEVLVGVGGSYEQYF

v_gene: TRBV29-1
CDR3aa: CSVVPSSYNEQFF

v_gene: TRBV2
CDR3aa: CASSEPGGWDIQYF

v_gene: TRBV20-1
CDR3aa: CSARDPHNYGYTF

v_gene: TRBV12-3/TRBV12-4
CDR3aa: CASSLIGDSGYTF

v_gene: TRBV28
CDR3aa: CASITTGREYEQYF

v_gene: TRBV20-1
CDR3aa: CSARDRVALNEQFF